The rows below give T cell receptor beta chains drawn from one sample of a study of blood T cells in healthy people across ages. One entry per CDR3 protein results from TCRdb running MiXCR on the 5' RACE reads. The sample has 650,000 to 950,000 distinct CDR3 sequences; approximately 44% are singletons. Input material: blood. These receptors were taken from a man aged 55 to 70 in good health. Each CDR3 is given without its conserved first and last residue. Fields, in order: V gene, J gene, CDR3 protein.

TRBV20-1	TRBJ2-3	SARDTKGGYTDTQY
TRBV5-1	TRBJ2-1	ASRQGDEQF
TRBV27	TRBJ1-4	ASSSPTGGEKLF
TRBV29-1	TRBJ1-1	SVNEGTNTEAF
TRBV12-3/TRBV12-4	TRBJ1-4	ASSETPEKLF
TRBV4-3	TRBJ2-3	ASSKRLVSSASTDTQY
TRBV29-1	TRBJ1-2	SVSPGYGYGYT
TRBV5-5	TRBJ1-1	ASSLSAGVNTEAF
TRBV4-1	TRBJ2-5	AGSSRQGETQY
TRBV20-1	TRBJ2-2	SARVGVANTGELF
TRBV24-1	TRBJ2-2	ATGTMNTGELF
TRBV12-3/TRBV12-4	NA	ASSYSMGQGYYEQY
TRBV5-1	TRBJ2-7	ASSPALAGGSYEQY
TRBV12-3/TRBV12-4	TRBJ1-2	ASSMDRGYT
TRBV4-1	TRBJ2-1	ASSPWEGPAGEQF
TRBV2	TRBJ2-3	ARKASGGTPPPYDVTDTQY
TRBV6-5	TRBJ1-2	ASSYTEGTNYGYT
TRBV6-1	TRBJ2-5	ASSGPGQGKETQY
TRBV29-1	TRBJ1-4	SAGRREEKLF
TRBV27	TRBJ2-2	ASRSGTGSPTGELF
TRBV29-1	TRBJ1-1	SVGWRNTEAF
TRBV12-3/TRBV12-4	TRBJ2-3	ASSLIQGWEGDTQY
TRBV3-1	TRBJ2-7	ASSQSEYEQY
TRBV6-1	TRBJ2-5	ASSEWGNQETQY
TRBV12-5	TRBJ2-5	ASGGTGGRLQETQY
TRBV3-1	TRBJ2-5	ASSQDYQQETQY
TRBV12-3/TRBV12-4	TRBJ1-1	ASSPDDTWNTEAF
TRBV12-3/TRBV12-4	NA	ASSLMGQGVHEQY
TRBV20-1	NA	SARALRPLYEQY
TRBV5-1	TRBJ2-1	ASSLGLALSIDEQF
TRBV12-3/TRBV12-4	TRBJ2-3	ASSCPSGGPCTDTQY
TRBV7-9	TRBJ2-5	ASSQNQGPRETQY
TRBV6-2/TRBV6-3	TRBJ2-1	ASSRGPRGIEQF
TRBV21-1	TRBJ2-5	ASSKEKGCQY
TRBV12-3/TRBV12-4	TRBJ2-1	ARSLNWAISYNEQF
TRBV7-9	TRBJ1-2	ASSPVRASQSNYGYT
TRBV11-2	TRBJ2-4	ASTQTHLLAKNIQY
TRBV6-1	TRBJ1-3	ASSTGASGNTIY
TRBV7-6	TRBJ2-5	ASSPTGGRSETQY
TRBV3-1	TRBJ2-3	ASSQDPSGGADTQY
TRBV5-5	NA	ASSFPGDYNEQY
TRBV6-2/TRBV6-3	TRBJ2-1	ASSYPTSGGLSSYNEQF
TRBV2	TRBJ2-3	ASSVSGGADTQY
TRBV20-1	TRBJ1-2	SARERTGGGGYT
TRBV6-2/TRBV6-3	TRBJ1-2	ASSQALGYT
TRBV11-3	TRBJ2-1	ASNVVRGGRNEQF
TRBV28	TRBJ2-7	ASSIGTVYEQY
TRBV12-3/TRBV12-4	TRBJ2-5	ASSSTSGGAWETQY
TRBV6-6	TRBJ2-2	ASSSMGTGELF
TRBV18	TRBJ2-7	ASSPRGRDEQY
TRBV29-1	TRBJ2-5	SVGFSGGETQY
TRBV2	NA	ASRRQGEGEQY
TRBV2	TRBJ1-2	ASRRVTYDYGYT
TRBV13	TRBJ2-1	ASSALERGYNEQF
TRBV6-6	TRBJ2-1	ASAGTSGGGNEQF
TRBV10-3	TRBJ2-3	AISESSSGGQDTQY
TRBV28	TRBJ2-1	ASSGQGGSYNEQF